This TCR beta chain was sequenced in a study of blood T cell repertoires in COVID-19. J gave up 2 bases and V 4 bases, and 4 bases lay outside the gene matches. The CDR3 has 14 residues. CDR1 is SGHVS and CDR2 is FNYEAQ in the germline V gene. In the original analysis: Estimation of nucleated cell counts relied on the amplification of reference gene primers. The table came from immunoSEQ multiplex PCR; TCRdb's copy has only in-frame clones and leaves some out. Clonal size and the V and J genes are those of that table, whereas D and trimming came from the DNA. The data show a few hundred thousand clones, with 88% seen just once and roughly 0.8% held by the top ten.

The V gene is TRBV7-6, the J gene TRBJ2-7; 8 nucleotides agree with TRBD1. Sequences were obtained from peripheral blood. The sequence derives from a woman in her 30s with acute or convalescent COVID-19. The CDR3 reads CASSYRTGPYEQYF. The CDR3 nucleotides are TGTGCCAGCAGCTACAGGACAGGGCCCTACGAGCAGTACTTC.